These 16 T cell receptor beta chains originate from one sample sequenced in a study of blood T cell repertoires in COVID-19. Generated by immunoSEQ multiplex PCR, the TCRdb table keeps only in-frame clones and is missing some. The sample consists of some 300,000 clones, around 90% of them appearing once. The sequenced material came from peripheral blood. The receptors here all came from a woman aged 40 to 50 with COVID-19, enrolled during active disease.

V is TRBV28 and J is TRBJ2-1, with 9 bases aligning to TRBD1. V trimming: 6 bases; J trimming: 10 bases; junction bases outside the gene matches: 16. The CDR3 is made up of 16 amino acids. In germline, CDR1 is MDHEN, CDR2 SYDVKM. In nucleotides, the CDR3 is TGTGCCAGCAGCGGTAGGTCCCGGGACAGGGAAAGAGAGCAGTTCTTC. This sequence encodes CASSGRSRDREREQFF.

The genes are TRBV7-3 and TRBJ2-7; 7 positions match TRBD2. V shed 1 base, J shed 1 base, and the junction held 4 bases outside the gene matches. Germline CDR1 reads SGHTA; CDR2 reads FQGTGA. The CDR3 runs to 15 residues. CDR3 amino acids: CASSLIFGGSYEQYF. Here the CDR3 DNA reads TGTGCCAGCAGCTTAATTTTCGGGGGGTCCTACGAGCAGTACTTC.

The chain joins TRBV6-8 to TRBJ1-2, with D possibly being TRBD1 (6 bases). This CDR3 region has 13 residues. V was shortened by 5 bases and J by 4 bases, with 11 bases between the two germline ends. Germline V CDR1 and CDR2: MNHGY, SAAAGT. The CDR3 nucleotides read TGTGCCAGCAGTCCAACAGGGCTCTATGGCTACACCTTC. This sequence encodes CASSPTGLYGYTF.

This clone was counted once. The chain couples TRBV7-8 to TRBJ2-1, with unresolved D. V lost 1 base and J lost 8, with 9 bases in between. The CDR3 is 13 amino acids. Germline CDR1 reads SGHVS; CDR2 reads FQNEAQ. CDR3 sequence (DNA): TGTGCCAGCAGCTTAGATCTGGCAGATGAGCAGTTCTTC. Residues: CASSLDLADEQFF.

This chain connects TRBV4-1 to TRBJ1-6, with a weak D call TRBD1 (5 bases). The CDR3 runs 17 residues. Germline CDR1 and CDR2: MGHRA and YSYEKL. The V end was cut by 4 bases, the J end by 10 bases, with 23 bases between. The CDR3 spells CASSLLLIQVNKSPLHF. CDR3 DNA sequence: TGCGCCAGCAGCCTCCTTCTGATACAGGTCAACAAATCACCCCTCCACTTT.

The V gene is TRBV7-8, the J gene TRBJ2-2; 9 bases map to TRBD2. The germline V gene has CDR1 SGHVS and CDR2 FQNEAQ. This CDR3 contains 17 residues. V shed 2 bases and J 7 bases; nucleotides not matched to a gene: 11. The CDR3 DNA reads TGTGCCAGCAGCTTAAATAGAGTAGCGGGAGTCCGCGGGGAGCTGTTTTTT. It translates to CASSLNRVAGVRGELFF.

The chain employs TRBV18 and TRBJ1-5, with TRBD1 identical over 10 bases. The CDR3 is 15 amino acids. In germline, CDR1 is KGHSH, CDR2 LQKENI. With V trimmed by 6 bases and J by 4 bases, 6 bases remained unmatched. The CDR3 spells CASSLTGGGNQPQHF. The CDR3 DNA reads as TGTGCCAGCTCGCTGACAGGGGGCGGGAATCAGCCCCAGCATTTT.

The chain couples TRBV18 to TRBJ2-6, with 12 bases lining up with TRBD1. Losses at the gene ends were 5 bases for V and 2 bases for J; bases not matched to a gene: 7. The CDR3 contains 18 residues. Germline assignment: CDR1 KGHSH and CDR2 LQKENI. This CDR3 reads CASSIAGTGGAGANVLTF. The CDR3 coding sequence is TGTGCCAGCTCAATAGCCGGGACAGGGGGCGCTGGGGCCAACGTCCTGACTTTC. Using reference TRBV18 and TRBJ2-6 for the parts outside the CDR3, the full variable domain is NAGVMQNPRHLVRRRGQEARLRCSPMKGHSHVYWYRQLPEEGLKFMVYLQKENIIDESGMPKERFSAEFPKEGPSILRIQQVVRGDSAAYFCASSIAGTGGAGANVLTFGAGSRLTVL.

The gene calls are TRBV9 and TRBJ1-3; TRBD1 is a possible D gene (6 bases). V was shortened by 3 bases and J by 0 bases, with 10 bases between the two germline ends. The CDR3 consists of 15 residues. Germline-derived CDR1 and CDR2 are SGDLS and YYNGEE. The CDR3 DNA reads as TGTGCCAGCAGCGGACAGGCCCCCTCTGGAAACACCATATATTTT. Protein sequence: CASSGQAPSGNTIYF.

The CDR3 DNA is TGTGCCTGTCAGGGGGTGACCGGGGAGCTGTTTTTT. This encodes CACQGVTGELFF. This chain connects TRBV30 to TRBJ2-2; 7 bases fit TRBD1. Germline V gene data show CDR1 as GTSNPN and CDR2 as SVGIG (reference sequence). Trimming took 6 bases from V and 5 from J; bases not matched to a gene: 3. The CDR3 covers 12 residues.

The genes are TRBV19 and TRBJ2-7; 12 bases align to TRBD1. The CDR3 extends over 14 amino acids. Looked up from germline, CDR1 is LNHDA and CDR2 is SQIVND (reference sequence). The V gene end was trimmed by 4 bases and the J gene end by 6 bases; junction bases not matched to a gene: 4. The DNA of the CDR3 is TGTGCCAGTAGTACGGGACAGGGGGCGTTCGAGCAGTACTTC. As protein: CASSTGQGAFEQYF.

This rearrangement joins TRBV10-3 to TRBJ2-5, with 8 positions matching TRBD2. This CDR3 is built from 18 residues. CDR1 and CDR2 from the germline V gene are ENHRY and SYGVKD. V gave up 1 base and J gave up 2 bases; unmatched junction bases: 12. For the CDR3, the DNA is TGTGCCATCAGTGAGTTTTTCCCGGGAGGGGGTTCACAAGAGACCCAGTACTTC. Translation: CAISEFFPGGGSQETQYF.

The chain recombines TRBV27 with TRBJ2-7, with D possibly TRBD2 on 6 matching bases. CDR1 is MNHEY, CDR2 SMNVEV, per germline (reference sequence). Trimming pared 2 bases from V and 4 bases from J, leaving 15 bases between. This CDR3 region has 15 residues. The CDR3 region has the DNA TGTGCCAGCAGTTTAGGAGGGGCCCCCCCGTACGAGCAGTACTTC. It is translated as CASSLGGAPPYEQYF.

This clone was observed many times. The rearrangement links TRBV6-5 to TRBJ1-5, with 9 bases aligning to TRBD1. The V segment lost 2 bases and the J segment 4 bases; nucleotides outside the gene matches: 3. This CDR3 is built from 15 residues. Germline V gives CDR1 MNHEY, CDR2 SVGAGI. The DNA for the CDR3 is TGTGCCAGCAGTTACGCGGGGACAGGGAATCAGCCCCAGCATTTT. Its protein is CASSYAGTGNQPQHF.

The CDR3 DNA sequence: TGTGCCAGCTCACCCCAACTAGCGGGGGGCTTCTACGAGCAGTACTTC. Protein sequence: CASSPQLAGGFYEQYF. This chain uses TRBV18 with TRBJ2-7, with 12 bases matching TRBD2. The J segment lost 3 bases and the V segment lost 3 bases, leaving 6 bases of the junction unmatched. There are 16 residues in the CDR3. CDR1 is KGHSH, CDR2 LQKENI, per germline.

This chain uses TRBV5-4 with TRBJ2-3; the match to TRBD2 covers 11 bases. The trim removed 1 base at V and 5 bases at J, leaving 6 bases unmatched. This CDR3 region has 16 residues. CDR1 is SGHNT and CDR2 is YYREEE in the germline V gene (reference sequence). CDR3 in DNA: TGTGCCAGCAGCTTGATCTTAGCGGGGGGGCAAGATACGCAGTATTTT. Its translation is CASSLILAGGQDTQYF.